Following are 5 T cell receptor beta chains from one sample sequenced in a study of shared clonotypes between healthy human individuals. The table came from immunoSEQ multiplex PCR; TCRdb's copy has only in-frame clones and leaves some out. The repertoire consists of under 850,000 clones, with approximately 77% occurring once and the leading ten covering around 1.7%. Source material: memory CD4+ T cells sorted from blood. The subset was: CD45RA-negative fraction. Receptors were obtained from a young woman in good health.

This clone has a count of ten or more. This rearrangement joins TRBV10-3 to TRBJ1-2; D is possibly TRBD1 (6 bases). V was pared by 3 bases and J by 4 bases, with 12 bases between. This CDR3 is built from 14 residues. Looked up from germline, CDR1 is ENHRY and CDR2 is SYGVKD. CDR3 region: CAISEATGSYGYTF. CDR3 nucleotides: TGTGCCATCAGTGAAGCCACAGGGAGCTATGGCTACACCTTC.

The gene calls are TRBV11-2 and TRBJ1-2, with a possible D match to TRBD1 (6 bases). Germline V lookup: CDR1 SGHAT, CDR2 FQNNGV. The CDR3 length is 13 residues. Between the trimmed V and J ends, which lost 3 bases and 3 bases, there was a span of 8 bases. CDR3 coding DNA: TGTGCCAGCAGCTTTCGGACAGACTATGGCTACACCTTC. Translating gives CASSFRTDYGYTF.

This clone was seen many times. The sample carries other DNA sequences with the same CDR3. This chain links TRBV27 with TRBJ1-3; a possible D gene is TRBD1 (6 bases). The germline gives CDR1 MNHEY, CDR2 SMNVEV (reference sequence). The length of the CDR3 is 13 residues. Deletions cut 5 bases from V and 4 bases from J, with 9 bases between. The CDR3 loop reads CASSPTGGNTIYF. CDR3 coding DNA: TGTGCCAGCAGTCCGACAGGAGGAAACACCATATATTTT.

This clone was seen a single time. This chain uses TRBV11-2 with TRBJ1-1; D unresolved. In germline, CDR1 is SGHAT, CDR2 FQNNGV. Trimming left V 1 base short and J 1 base short, with 13 bases between. The CDR3 contains 16 residues. DNA of the CDR3: TGTGCCAGCAGCTTAGGACTCTGGACGACGAACACTGAAGCTTTCTTT. This translates into CASSLGLWTTNTEAFF.

The chain uses TRBV6-5 and TRBJ2-5; tentatively, D is TRBD2 (6 bases). V lost 11 bases and J 3 bases, leaving 10 bases between the germline ends. The CDR3 consists of 11 residues. Germline CDR1 reads MNHEY; CDR2 reads SVGAGI. CDR3 sequence reads: CAVRREETQYF. The DNA for the CDR3 is TGTGCCGTGAGGAGGGAAGAGACCCAGTACTTC.